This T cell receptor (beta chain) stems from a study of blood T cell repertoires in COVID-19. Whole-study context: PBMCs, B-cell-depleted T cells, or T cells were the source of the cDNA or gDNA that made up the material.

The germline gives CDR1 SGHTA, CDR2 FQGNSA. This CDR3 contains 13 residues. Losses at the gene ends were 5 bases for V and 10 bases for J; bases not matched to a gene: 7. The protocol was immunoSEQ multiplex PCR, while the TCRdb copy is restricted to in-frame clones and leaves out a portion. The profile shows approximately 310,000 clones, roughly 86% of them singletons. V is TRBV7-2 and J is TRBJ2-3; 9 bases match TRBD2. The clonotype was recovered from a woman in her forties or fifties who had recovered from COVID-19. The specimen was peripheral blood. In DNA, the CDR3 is TGTGCCAGCAGCCCGGTAGCGGGAGAGGCGCAGTATTTT. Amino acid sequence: CASSPVAGEAQYF.